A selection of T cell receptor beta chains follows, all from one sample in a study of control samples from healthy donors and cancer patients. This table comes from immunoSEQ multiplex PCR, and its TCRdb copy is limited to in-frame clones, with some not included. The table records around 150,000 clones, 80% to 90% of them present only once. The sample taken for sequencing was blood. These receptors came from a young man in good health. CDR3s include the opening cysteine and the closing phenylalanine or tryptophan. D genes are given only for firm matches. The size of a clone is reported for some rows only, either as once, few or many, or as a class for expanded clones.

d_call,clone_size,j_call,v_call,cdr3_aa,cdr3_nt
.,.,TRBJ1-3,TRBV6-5,CASEFGYSGNTIYF,TGTGCCAGCGAATTCGGGTACTCTGGAAACACCATATATTTT
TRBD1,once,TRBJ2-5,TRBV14,CASSPLKTGGDETQYF,TGTGCCAGCAGCCCTTTAAAGACAGGGGGCGACGAGACCCAGTACTTC
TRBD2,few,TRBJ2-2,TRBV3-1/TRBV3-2,CASSQDKEAGLAVNTGELFF,TGTGCCAGCAGCCAAGATAAGGAAGCGGGACTAGCGGTAAACACCGGGGAGCTGTTTTTT
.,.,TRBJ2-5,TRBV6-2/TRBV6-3,CASSRQLETQYF,TGTGCCAGCAGTCGGCAGTTAGAGACCCAGTACTTC
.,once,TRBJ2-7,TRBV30,CAWSAHSGRSAEQYF,TGTGCCTGGAGTGCCCACTCAGGACGTTCTGCCGAGCAGTACTTC
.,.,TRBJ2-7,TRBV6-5,CASSYTNLHEQYF,TGTGCCAGCAGTTACACAAATTTACACGAGCAGTACTTC
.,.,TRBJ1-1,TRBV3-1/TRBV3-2,CASSSRDLTKGTEAFF,TGTGCCAGCAGCTCCCGGGACCTCACAAAGGGGACTGAAGCTTTCTTT
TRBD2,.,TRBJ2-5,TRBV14,CASRQTSGAQETQYF,TGTGCCAGCAGGCAGACTAGCGGGGCGCAAGAGACCCAGTACTTC
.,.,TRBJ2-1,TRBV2,CASKGGVGSYNEQFF,TGTGCCAGCAAGGGGGGGGTAGGGTCCTACAATGAGCAGTTCTTC
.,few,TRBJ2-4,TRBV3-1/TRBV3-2,CASSLSGDRSKNIQYF,TGTGCCAGCAGCCTGTCGGGGGACAGATCCAAAAACATTCAGTACTTC
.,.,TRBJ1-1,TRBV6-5,CASSYVPGRLNTEAFF,TGTGCCAGCAGTTACGTACCTGGACGGCTGAACACTGAAGCTTTCTTT
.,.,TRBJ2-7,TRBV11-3,CASSFDSSSYEQYF,TGTGCCAGCAGCTTTGACAGTTCCTCCTACGAGCAGTACTTC
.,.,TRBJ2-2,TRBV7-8,CASSLMRRTGELFF,TGTGCCAGCAGCTTAATGAGGAGGACCGGGGAGCTGTTTTTT
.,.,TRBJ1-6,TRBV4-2,CASSQVPPGTDYNSPLHF,TGTGCCAGCAGCCAAGTACCACCAGGGACCGACTATAATTCACCCCTCCACTTT
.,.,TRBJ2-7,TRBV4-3,CASSQEIKRGGRPYEQYF,TGCGCCAGCAGCCAAGAAATAAAGAGGGGCGGCAGACCCTACGAGCAGTACTTC
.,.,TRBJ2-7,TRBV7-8,CASRIRDEQYF,TGTGCCAGCCGTATACGTGACGAGCAGTACTTC
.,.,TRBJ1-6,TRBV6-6,CASSSRQGHSPLHF,TGTGCCAGCAGTTCCCGCCAGGGTCATTCACCCCTCCACTTT
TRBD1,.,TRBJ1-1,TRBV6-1,CASSEVGQGDAEAFF,TGTGCCAGCAGTGAAGTGGGACAGGGCGACGCTGAAGCTTTCTTT
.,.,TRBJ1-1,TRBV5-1,CASSSGFTEAFF,TGCGCCAGCAGTAGTGGGTTCACTGAAGCTTTCTTT
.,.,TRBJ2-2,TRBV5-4,CASRPDISNTGELFF,TGTGCCAGCAGGCCCGACATTTCGAACACCGGGGAGCTGTTTTTT
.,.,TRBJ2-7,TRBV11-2,CASSLILAPNEQYF,TGTGCCAGCAGCTTAATATTAGCCCCCAACGAGCAGTACTTC
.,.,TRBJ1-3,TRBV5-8,CATEDRGRRGNTIYF,TGTGCCACAGAGGACCGAGGCCGCAGGGGAAACACCATATATTTT
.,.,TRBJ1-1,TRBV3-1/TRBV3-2,CASSQELGASTEAFF,TGTGCCAGCAGCCAAGAGTTGGGGGCGAGTACTGAAGCTTTCTTT
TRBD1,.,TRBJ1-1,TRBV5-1,CASSQDRLNTEAFF,TGCGCCAGCAGCCAGGACAGGTTGAACACTGAAGCTTTCTTT
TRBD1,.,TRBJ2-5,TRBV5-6,CASRSEGAKETQYF,TGTGCCAGCAGATCAGAGGGGGCGAAAGAGACCCAGTACTTC
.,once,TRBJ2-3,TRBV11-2,CASSLAGGVQRRQYF,TGTGCCAGCAGCCTCGCAGGGGGGGTACAAAGGCGGCAGTATTTT
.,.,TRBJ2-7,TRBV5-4,CASSSTGTPPREQYF,TGTGCCAGCAGCTCAACCGGGACCCCGCCGCGCGAGCAGTACTTC
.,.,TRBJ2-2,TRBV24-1,CATMAANTGELFF,TGTGCCACCATGGCGGCGAACACCGGGGAGCTGTTTTTT
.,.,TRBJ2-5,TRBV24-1,CATSAADGQETQYF,TGTGCCACCAGTGCCGCGGACGGGCAAGAGACCCAGTACTTC
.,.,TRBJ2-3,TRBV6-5,CASSWNAGDTQYF,TGTGCCAGCAGTTGGAATGCTGGAGATACGCAGTATTTT
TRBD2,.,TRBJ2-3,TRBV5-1,CASSLGTSGGVLGTDTQYF,TGCGCCAGCAGCTTGGGGACTAGCGGGGGTGTGTTAGGCACAGATACGCAGTATTTT
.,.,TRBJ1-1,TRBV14,CASSPDTEAFF,TGTGCCAGCAGCCCTGACACTGAAGCTTTCTTT
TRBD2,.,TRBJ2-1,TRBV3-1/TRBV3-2,CASSQVSGGLLNEQFF,TGTGCCAGCAGCCAGGTTAGCGGGGGCCTCCTTAATGAGCAGTTCTTC
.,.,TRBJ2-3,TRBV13,CASSLAGRPTDTQYF,TGTGCCAGCAGCTTAGCGGGCAGACCCACAGATACGCAGTATTTT
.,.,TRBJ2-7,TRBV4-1,CASSHIQGYSYEQYF,TGCGCCAGCAGCCACATACAGGGCTACTCCTACGAGCAGTACTTC
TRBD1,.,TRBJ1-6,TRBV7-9,CASSPRDRDENSPLHF,TGTGCCAGCAGCCCCCGGGACAGGGATGAAAATTCACCCCTCCACTTT
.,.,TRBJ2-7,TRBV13,CASSRDTLGEQYF,TGTGCCAGCAGCCGGGACACTTTGGGAGAGCAGTACTTC
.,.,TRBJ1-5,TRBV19,CASSIPFGSSETNSNQPQHF,TGTGCCAGTAGTATCCCGTTCGGATCCAGTGAAACGAATAGCAATCAGCCCCAGCATTTT
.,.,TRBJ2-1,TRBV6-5,CASSTIDSSYNEQFF,TGTGCCAGCAGTACGATAGATAGCTCCTACAATGAGCAGTTCTTC
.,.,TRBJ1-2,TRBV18,CASSPSLTGGYTF,TGTGCCAGCTCACCATCCCTCACTGGAGGCTACACCTTC
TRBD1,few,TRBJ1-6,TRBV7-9,CASSLAGQGNSPLHF,TGTGCCAGCAGCTTAGCGGGACAGGGAAATTCACCCCTCCACTTT
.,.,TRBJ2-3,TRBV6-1,CASSEAPRDTQYF,TGTGCCAGCAGTGAAGCCCCCCGCGATACGCAGTATTTT
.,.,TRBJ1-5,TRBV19,CASSEGMGQPQHF,TGTGCCAGTAGTGAAGGGATGGGTCAGCCCCAGCATTTT
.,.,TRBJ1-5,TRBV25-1,CASSEYNWPQHF,TGTGCCAGCAGTGAATATAATTGGCCCCAGCATTTT
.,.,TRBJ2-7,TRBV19,CASSMTSTYEQYF,TGTGCCAGTAGTATGACGTCCACCTACGAGCAGTACTTC
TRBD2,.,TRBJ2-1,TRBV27,CASIGTSGKRGASSYNEQFF,TGTGCCAGCATCGGGACTAGCGGGAAAAGAGGGGCTAGCTCCTACAATGAGCAGTTCTTC
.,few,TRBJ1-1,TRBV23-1,CASSQHPKRVRGGHGTEAFF,TGCGCCAGCAGTCAGCACCCTAAGCGGGTACGGGGAGGTCATGGCACTGAAGCTTTCTTT
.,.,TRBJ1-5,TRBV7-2,CASSLARQPQHF,TGTGCCAGCAGCTTAGCGCGGCAGCCCCAGCATTTT
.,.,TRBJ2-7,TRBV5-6,CASSLGGSSSYEQYF,TGTGCCAGCAGCTTGGGGGGTTCGAGCTCCTACGAGCAGTACTTC
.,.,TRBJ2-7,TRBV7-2,CASSLRRSEQYF,TGTGCCAGCAGCTTAAGGCGGAGCGAGCAGTACTTC
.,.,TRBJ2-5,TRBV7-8,CASSFGATQYF,TGTGCCAGCAGCTTTGGGGCGACCCAGTACTTC
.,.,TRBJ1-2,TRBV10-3,CAIRQGIEGYTF,TGTGCCATCAGGCAGGGGATCGAAGGCTACACCTTC